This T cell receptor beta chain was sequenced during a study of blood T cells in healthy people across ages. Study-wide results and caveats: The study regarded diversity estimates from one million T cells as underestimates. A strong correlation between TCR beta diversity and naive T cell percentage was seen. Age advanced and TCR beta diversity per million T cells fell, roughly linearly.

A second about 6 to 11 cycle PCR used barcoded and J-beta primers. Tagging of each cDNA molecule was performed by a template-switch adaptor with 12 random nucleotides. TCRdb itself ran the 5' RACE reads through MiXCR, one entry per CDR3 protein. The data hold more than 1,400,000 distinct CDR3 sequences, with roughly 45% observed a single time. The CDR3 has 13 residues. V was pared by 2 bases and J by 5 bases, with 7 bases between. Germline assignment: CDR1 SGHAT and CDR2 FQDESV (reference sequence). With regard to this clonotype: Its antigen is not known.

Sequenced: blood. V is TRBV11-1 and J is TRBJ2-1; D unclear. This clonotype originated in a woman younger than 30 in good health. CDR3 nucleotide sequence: TGTGCCAGCAGCTTAAGACTGCACAATGAGCAGTTCTTC. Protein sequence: CASSLRLHNEQFF.